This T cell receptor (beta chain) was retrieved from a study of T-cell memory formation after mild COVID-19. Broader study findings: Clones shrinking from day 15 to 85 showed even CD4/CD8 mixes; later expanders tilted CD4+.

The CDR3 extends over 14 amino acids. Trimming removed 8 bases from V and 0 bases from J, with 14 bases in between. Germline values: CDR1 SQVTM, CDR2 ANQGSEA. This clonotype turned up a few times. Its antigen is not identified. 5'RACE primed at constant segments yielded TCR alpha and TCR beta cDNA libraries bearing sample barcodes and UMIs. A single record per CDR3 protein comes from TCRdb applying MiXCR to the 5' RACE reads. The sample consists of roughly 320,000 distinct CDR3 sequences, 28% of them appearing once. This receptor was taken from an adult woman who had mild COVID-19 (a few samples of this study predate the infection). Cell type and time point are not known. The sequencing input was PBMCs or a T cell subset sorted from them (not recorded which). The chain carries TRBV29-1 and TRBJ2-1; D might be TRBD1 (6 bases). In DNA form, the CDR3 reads TGCAGCTCGTTGACAGGATTCTCCTACAATGAGCAGTTCTTC. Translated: CSSLTGFSYNEQFF.